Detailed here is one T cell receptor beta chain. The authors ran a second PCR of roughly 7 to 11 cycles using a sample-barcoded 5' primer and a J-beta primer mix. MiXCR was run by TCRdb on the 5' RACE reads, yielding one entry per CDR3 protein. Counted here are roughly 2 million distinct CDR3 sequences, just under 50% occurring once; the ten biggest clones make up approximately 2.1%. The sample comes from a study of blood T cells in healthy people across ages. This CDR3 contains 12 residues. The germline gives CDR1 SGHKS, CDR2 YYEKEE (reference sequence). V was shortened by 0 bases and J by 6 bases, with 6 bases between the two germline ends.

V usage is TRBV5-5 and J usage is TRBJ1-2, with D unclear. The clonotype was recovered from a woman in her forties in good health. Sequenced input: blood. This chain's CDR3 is CASSLGDNGYTF. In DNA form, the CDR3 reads TGTGCCAGCAGCTTGGGAGATAATGGCTACACCTTC.